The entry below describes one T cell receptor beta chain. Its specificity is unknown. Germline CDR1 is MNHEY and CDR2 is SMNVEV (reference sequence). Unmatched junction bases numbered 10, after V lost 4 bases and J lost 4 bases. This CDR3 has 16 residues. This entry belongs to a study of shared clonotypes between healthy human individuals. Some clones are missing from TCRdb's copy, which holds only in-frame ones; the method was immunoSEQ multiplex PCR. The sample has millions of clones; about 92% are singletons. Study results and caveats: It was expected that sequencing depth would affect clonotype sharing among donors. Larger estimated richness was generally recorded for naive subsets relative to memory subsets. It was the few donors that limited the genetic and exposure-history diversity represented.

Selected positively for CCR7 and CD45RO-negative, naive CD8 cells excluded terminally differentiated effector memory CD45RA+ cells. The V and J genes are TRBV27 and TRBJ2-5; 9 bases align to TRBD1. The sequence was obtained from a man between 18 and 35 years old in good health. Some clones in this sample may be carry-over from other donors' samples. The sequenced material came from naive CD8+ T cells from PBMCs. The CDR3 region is CASSSRMTGGIETQYF. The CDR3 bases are TGTGCCAGCAGTTCCCGAATGACAGGGGGGATAGAGACCCAGTACTTC.